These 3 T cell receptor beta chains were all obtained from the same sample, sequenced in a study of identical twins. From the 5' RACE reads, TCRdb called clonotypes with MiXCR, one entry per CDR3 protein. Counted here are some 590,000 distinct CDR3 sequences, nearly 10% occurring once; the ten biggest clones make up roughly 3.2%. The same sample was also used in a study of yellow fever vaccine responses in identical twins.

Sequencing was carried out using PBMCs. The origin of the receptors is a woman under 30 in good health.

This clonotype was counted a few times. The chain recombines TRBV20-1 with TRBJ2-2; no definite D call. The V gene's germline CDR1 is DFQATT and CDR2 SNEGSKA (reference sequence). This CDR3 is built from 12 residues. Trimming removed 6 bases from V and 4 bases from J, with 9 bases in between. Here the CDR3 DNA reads TGCAGTGCAACCTACAGCACCGGGGAGCTGTTTTTT. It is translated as CSATYSTGELFF.

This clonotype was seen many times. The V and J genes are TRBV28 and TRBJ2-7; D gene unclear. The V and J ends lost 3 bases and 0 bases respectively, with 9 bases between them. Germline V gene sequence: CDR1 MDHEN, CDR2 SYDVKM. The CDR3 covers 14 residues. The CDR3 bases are TGTGCCAGCAGTTTTCGCCTGAGCTCCTACGAGCAGTACTTC. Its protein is CASSFRLSSYEQYF.

The DNA of the CDR3 is TGTGCCAGCAGGAATAACAGGGGCGCCGGGGAGCTGTTTTTT. Its protein is CASRNNRGAGELFF. The rearrangement links TRBV2 to TRBJ2-2, with 7 nucleotides matching TRBD1. The CDR3 covers 14 residues. V shed 6 bases, J shed 6 bases, and the junction held 7 bases outside the gene matches. Germline CDR1 reads SNHLY; CDR2 reads FYNNEI.